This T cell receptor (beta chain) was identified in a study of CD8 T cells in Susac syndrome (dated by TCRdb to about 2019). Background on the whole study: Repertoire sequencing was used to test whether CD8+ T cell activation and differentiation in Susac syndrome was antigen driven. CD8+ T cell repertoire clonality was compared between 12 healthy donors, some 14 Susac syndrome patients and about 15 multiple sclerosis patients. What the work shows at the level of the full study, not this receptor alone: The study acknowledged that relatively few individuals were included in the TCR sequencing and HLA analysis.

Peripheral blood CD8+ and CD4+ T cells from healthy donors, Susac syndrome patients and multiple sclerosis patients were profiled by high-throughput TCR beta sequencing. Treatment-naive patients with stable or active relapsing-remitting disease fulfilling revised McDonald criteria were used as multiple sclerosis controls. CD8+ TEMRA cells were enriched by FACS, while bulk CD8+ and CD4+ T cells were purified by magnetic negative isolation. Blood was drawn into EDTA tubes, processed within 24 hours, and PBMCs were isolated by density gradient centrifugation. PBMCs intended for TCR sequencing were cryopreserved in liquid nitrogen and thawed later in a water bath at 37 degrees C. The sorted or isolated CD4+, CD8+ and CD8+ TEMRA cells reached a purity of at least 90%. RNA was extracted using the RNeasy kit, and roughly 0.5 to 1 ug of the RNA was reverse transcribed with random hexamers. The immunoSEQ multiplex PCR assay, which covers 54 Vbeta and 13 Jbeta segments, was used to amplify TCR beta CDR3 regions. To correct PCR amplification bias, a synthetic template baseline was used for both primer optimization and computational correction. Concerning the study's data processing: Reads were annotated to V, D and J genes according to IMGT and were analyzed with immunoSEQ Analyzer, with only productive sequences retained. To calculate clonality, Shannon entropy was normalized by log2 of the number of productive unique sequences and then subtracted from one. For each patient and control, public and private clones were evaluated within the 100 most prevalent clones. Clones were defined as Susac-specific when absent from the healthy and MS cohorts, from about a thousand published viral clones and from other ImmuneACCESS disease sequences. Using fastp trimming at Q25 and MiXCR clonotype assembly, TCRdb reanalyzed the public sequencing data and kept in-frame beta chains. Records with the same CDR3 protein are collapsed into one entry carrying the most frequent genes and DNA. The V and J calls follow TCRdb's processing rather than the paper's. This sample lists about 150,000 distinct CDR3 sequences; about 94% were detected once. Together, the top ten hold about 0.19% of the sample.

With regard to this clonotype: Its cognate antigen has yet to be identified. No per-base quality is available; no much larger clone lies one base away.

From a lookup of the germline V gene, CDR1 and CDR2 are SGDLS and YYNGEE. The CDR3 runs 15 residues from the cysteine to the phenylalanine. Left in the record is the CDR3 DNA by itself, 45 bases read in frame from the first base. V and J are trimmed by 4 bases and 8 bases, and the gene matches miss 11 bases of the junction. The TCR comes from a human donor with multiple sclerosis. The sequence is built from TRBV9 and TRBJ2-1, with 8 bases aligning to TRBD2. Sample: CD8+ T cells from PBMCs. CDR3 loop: CASSTGTSGFDEQFF. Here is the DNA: TGTGCCAGCAGCACCGGGACTAGTGGTTTCGATGAGCAGTTCTTC.